Each of the 32 T cell receptor beta chains below was sequenced from the same sample in a study of long-term antiretroviral therapy in people with HIV. The assay, immunoSEQ v3.0, was run at survey level. Method: immunoSEQ multiplex PCR; TCRdb's copy keeps in-frame clones and lacks some. In the table there are 36,000 or so clones, around 80% of which are singletons. The source was unsorted PBMCs, collected 0.6 years after starting antiretroviral therapy. These receptors were taken from a man younger than 35 with HIV.

The sample holds one count of this clone. The chain combines TRBV7-9 with TRBJ2-5; D not certain. Germline assignment: CDR1 SEHNR and CDR2 FQNEAQ (reference sequence). The ends were cut back, 2 bases at V and 2 bases at J, with 9 bases in the middle. The CDR3 is made up of 14 amino acids. CDR3 sequence (DNA): TGTGCCAGCAGCTTAAGCGCAACTCAAGAGACCCAGTACTTC. This encodes CASSLSATQETQYF. Full variable domain (outside the CDR3, taken from reference TRBV7-9 and TRBJ2-5): DTGVSQNPRHKITKRGQNVTFRCDPISEHNRLYWYRQTLGQGPEFLTYFQNEAQLEKSRLLSDRFSAERPKGSFSTLEIQRTEQGDSAMYLCASSLSATQETQYFGPGTRLLVL.

This clone was detected once. The chain recombines TRBV28 with TRBJ1-5; D ambiguous. CDR3 size: 17 residues. V lost 2 bases, J lost 2 bases, and 16 bases lay in between. Germline V gene lookup returns CDR1 MDHEN and CDR2 SYDVKM. CDR3 amino acids: CASSLGVFPPRNQPQHF. CDR3 in DNA: TGTGCCAGCAGTTTAGGAGTTTTTCCTCCCCGCAATCAGCCCCAGCATTTT. The whole variable domain, filled in from reference TRBV28 and TRBJ1-5, reads DVKVTQSSRYLVKRTGEKVFLECVQDMDHENMFWYRQDPGLGLRLIYFSYDVKMKEKGDIPEGYSVSREKKERFSLILESASTNQTSMYLCASSLGVFPPRNQPQHFGDGTRLSIL.

This chain connects TRBV5-6 to TRBJ2-1, with D tentatively TRBD2 (6 bases). Germline CDR1 and CDR2: SGHDT and YYEEEE. The CDR3 extends over 15 amino acids. V gave up 1 base and J gave up 6 bases, with 14 bases separating them. The CDR3 loop reads CASSLLPGVVNEQFF. In DNA, the CDR3 is TGTGCCAGCAGCTTGTTACCGGGGGTAGTCAATGAGCAGTTCTTC.

The V and J genes are TRBV9 and TRBJ2-1; perhaps TRBD2 as D (5 bases). This CDR3 region has 14 residues. V lost 5 bases to trimming and J lost 2 bases, with 11 bases between them. Germline V gene sequence: CDR1 SGDLS, CDR2 YYNGEE. CDR3 residues: CASRGSGTYNEQFF. The CDR3 region has the DNA TGTGCCAGCAGAGGGAGCGGAACCTACAATGAGCAGTTCTTC. Filled out from reference TRBV9 and TRBJ2-1, the complete variable domain reads DSGVTQTPKHLITATGQRVTLRCSPRSGDLSVYWYQQSLDQGLQFLIQYYNGEERAKGNILERFSAQQFPDLHSELNLSSLELGDSALYFCASRGSGTYNEQFFGPGTRLTVL.

The rearrangement links TRBV28 to TRBJ1-2, with TRBD1 matching 8 bases. The CDR3 length is 16 residues. From germline, CDR1 is MDHEN and CDR2 SYDVKM. V trimming: 3 bases; J trimming: 2 bases; junction bases outside the gene matches: 8. The CDR3 protein is CASSLPSSGGNYGYTF. The CDR3 coding sequence is TGTGCCAGCAGTTTGCCCTCTTCAGGGGGCAACTATGGCTACACCTTC.

V gene TRBV7-6 combines with J gene TRBJ2-3; TRBD2 is a possible D gene (5 bases). With 2 bases removed from V and 0 bases from J, the gap between germline ends came to 12 bases. The CDR3 has 16 residues. The germline V gene encodes CDR1 SGHVS and CDR2 FNYEAQ. The CDR3 bases are TGTGCCAGCAGCTTAAAGTTAACGGGAAGCACAGATACGCAGTATTTT. This encodes CASSLKLTGSTDTQYF.

V is TRBV18 and J is TRBJ2-7; D not resolved. The length of the CDR3 is 12 residues. Germline assignment: CDR1 KGHSH and CDR2 LQKENI. Deletions cut 5 bases from V and 3 bases from J, with 8 bases between. CDR3 region: CASSGINYEQYF. CDR3 coding DNA: TGTGCCAGCTCAGGGATAAACTACGAGCAGTACTTC.

CDR3 sequence: CASSLEPGLAGGEQFF. DNA of the CDR3: TGTGCCAGCAGCTTAGAACCGGGACTAGCGGGAGGGGAGCAGTTCTTC. The chain carries TRBV7-2 and TRBJ2-1, with 16 bases lining up with TRBD2. The CDR3 runs to 16 residues. V shed 1 base and J 10 bases; nucleotides not matched to a gene: 4. Germline CDR1 and CDR2: SGHTA and FQGNSA.

In this sample, this clone turned up once. The CDR3 loop is CASSLNPGTANTGELFF. DNA for the CDR3: TGTGCCAGCAGCTTAAATCCGGGGACTGCGAACACCGGGGAGCTGTTTTTT. The genes are TRBV7-3 and TRBJ2-2; D perhaps matches TRBD2 (6 bases). The CDR3 sequence is 17 residues long. CDR1 and CDR2 (germline): SGHTA, FQGTGA. Trimming left V 1 base short and J 0 bases short, with 12 bases between.

This clone occurred once. The rearrangement links TRBV19 to TRBJ1-1; the D is unclear. This CDR3 region has 16 residues. The V and J ends lost 4 bases and 1 base respectively, with 16 bases between them. The germline V gene has CDR1 LNHDA and CDR2 SQIVND (reference sequence). The CDR3 spells CASSSPLLGPNTEAFF. For the CDR3, the DNA is TGTGCCAGTAGTAGCCCACTATTGGGTCCGAACACTGAAGCTTTCTTT. Full variable domain (rest looked up from reference TRBV19 and TRBJ1-1): DGGITQSPKYLFRKEGQNVTLSCEQNLNHDAMYWYRQDPGQGLRLIYYSQIVNDFQKGDIAEGYSVSREKKESFPLTVTSAQKNPTAFYLCASSSPLLGPNTEAFFGQGTRLTVV.

CDR3 in amino acids: CASRDRVRGTEAFF. CDR3 DNA sequence: TGTGCCAGCAGAGACAGGGTCCGGGGGACTGAAGCTTTCTTT. This sequence joins TRBV28 and TRBJ1-1, with 7 bases that match TRBD1. Germline V lookup: CDR1 MDHEN, CDR2 SYDVKM. This CDR3 has 14 amino acids. Trimming took 6 bases from V and 5 from J; bases not matched to a gene: 9.

The chain couples TRBV27 to TRBJ1-1; 7 nucleotides line up with TRBD1. This CDR3 contains 12 residues. Germline CDR1 and CDR2: MNHEY and SMNVEV (reference sequence). J lost 6 bases, V lost 6 bases, and 4 bases had no gene match. CDR3 sequence (DNA): TGTGCCAGCAGGACAGGGCTGGCTGAAGCTTTCTTT. Its translation: CASRTGLAEAFF.

CDR3 protein: CASSPSVGTSQPQHF. The CDR3 DNA is TGTGCCAGCTCACCTTCCGTGGGAACTAGTCAGCCCCAGCATTTT. The V and J genes are TRBV18 and TRBJ1-5; D is unresolved. This CDR3 spans 15 amino acids. Trimming took 3 bases from V and 6 from J, leaving 15 bases between them. The germline V gene encodes CDR1 KGHSH and CDR2 LQKENI.

The V call is TRBV27, the J call TRBJ2-7, with D perhaps TRBD1 (5 bases). Deletions cut 0 bases from V and 5 bases from J, with 8 bases between. CDR1 MNHEY and CDR2 SMNVEV come from the germline V gene (reference sequence). CDR3 length equals 13 residues. The CDR3 DNA is TGTGCCAGCAGTTTATCAGGGGCACACGAGCAGTACTTC. Amino acid sequence: CASSLSGAHEQYF.

The chain combines TRBV4-3 with TRBJ2-3; no firm D call. Germline lookup yields CDR1 LGHNA and CDR2 YSLEER. Trimming pared 3 bases from V and 1 base from J, leaving 8 bases between. The CDR3 has 14 residues. In nucleotides, the CDR3 is TGCGCCAGCAGCCAGCGCGGTGGCACAGATACGCAGTATTTT. As protein: CASSQRGGTDTQYF.

This chain joins TRBV28 and TRBJ1-5; D gene ambiguous. The CDR3 sequence is 13 residues long. The germline V gene encodes CDR1 MDHEN and CDR2 SYDVKM. With 5 bases removed from V and 0 bases from J, the gap between germline ends came to 5 bases. CDR3 nucleotides: TGTGCCAGCAGTGACCATAGCAATCAGCCCCAGCATTTT. Translating it yields CASSDHSNQPQHF.

V usage is TRBV5-4 and J usage is TRBJ2-7; D could derive from TRBD1 or TRBD2 (5 bases each). The CDR3 is 15 residues long. Trimming cost V 3 bases and J 4 bases, with 17 bases left between them. The germline V gene encodes CDR1 SGHNT and CDR2 YYREEE (reference sequence). CDR3 sequence (DNA): TGTGCCAGCAGCTCCCCGGGACCGAGCGATTACGAGCAGTACTTC. It is translated as CASSSPGPSDYEQYF.

The chain carries TRBV5-4 and TRBJ2-3, with 7 bases aligning to TRBD2. This CDR3 is 16 amino acids long. Germline lookup yields CDR1 SGHNT and CDR2 YYREEE (reference sequence). The junction had 10 bases not matched to a gene; V was cut back by 4 bases and J by 2 bases. The CDR3 nucleotides read TGTGCCAGCAGCCCGGCGGGAGATAAGTTCACAGATACGCAGTATTTT. It encodes CASSPAGDKFTDTQYF.

This clone was seen a handful of times. The chain's CDR3 is CASSLAQTNTGELFF. The CDR3, as DNA: TGTGCCAGCAGCTTAGCACAGACAAACACCGGGGAGCTGTTTTTT. J is TRBJ2-2 and V is TRBV7-2; D is unresolved. The germline CDR1 and CDR2 sequences are SGHTA and FQGNSA. Trimming removed 0 bases at V and 2 bases at J, with 7 bases between. The CDR3 sequence is 15 residues long.

V gene TRBV28 combines with J gene TRBJ2-1; TRBD2 matches 12 bases. J was trimmed by 8 bases and V by 6 bases; bases with no gene match: 11. CDR1 and CDR2 from the germline V gene are MDHEN and SYDVKM. This CDR3 is built from 16 residues. The CDR3 region has the DNA TGTGCCAGCAGCCTTTATAACCTAGCGGGAGGGCATGAGCAGTTCTTC. This codes for CASSLYNLAGGHEQFF.

The V and J genes are TRBV11-2 and TRBJ2-7; TRBD1 matches at 7 bases. CDR1 SGHAT and CDR2 FQNNGV come from the germline V gene. V trimming: 6 bases; J trimming: 6 bases; junction bases outside the gene matches: 8. This CDR3 is 13 amino acids long. The CDR3 loop is CASRNNYRGEQYF. For the CDR3, the DNA is TGTGCCAGCAGAAACAACTACAGGGGCGAGCAGTACTTC.

CDR3 in amino acids: CASSRIERGRGYNEQFF. The CDR3 DNA reads as TGTGCCAGCTCACGCATCGAGAGGGGGAGGGGCTACAATGAGCAGTTCTTC. The rearrangement uses TRBV18 and TRBJ2-1; maybe TRBD2 (7 bases). The CDR3 runs 17 residues. The V end lost 4 bases, the J end lost 3 bases, and 19 bases lay between the germline ends. Germline CDR1 reads KGHSH; CDR2 reads LQKENI. The full variable domain, its missing parts supplied by reference TRBV18 and TRBJ2-1, is NAGVMQNPRHLVRRRGQEARLRCSPMKGHSHVYWYRQLPEEGLKFMVYLQKENIIDESGMPKERFSAEFPKEGPSILRIQQVVRGDSAAYFCASSRIERGRGYNEQFFGPGTRLTVL.

J is TRBJ2-7 and V is TRBV9; 8 bases fit TRBD1. J lost 3 bases, V lost 3 bases, and 5 bases had no gene match. The CDR3 consists of 14 residues. The germline CDR1 and CDR2 sequences are SGDLS and YYNGEE. In nucleotides, the CDR3 is TGTGCCAGCAGCGCGGGGACAGGCCACTACGAGCAGTACTTC. Its translation: CASSAGTGHYEQYF. Filled out from reference TRBV9 and TRBJ2-7, the complete variable domain reads DSGVTQTPKHLITATGQRVTLRCSPRSGDLSVYWYQQSLDQGLQFLIQYYNGEERAKGNILERFSAQQFPDLHSELNLSSLELGDSALYFCASSAGTGHYEQYFGPGTRLTVT.

The chain recombines TRBV7-2 with TRBJ2-1, with TRBD1 matching 11 bases. Germline CDR1 reads SGHTA; CDR2 reads FQGNSA. The CDR3 totals 17 residues. The V gene end was trimmed by 0 bases and the J gene end by 7 bases; junction bases not matched to a gene: 8. CDR3 residues: CASSLAPGTGGRNEQFF. CDR3 DNA: TGTGCCAGCAGCTTAGCCCCCGGGACAGGGGGTCGGAATGAGCAGTTCTTC. The complete variable domain, with remaining parts taken from reference TRBV7-2 and TRBJ2-1, reads GAGVSQSPSNKVTEKGKDVELRCDPISGHTALYWYRQSLGQGLEFLIYFQGNSAPDKSGLPSDRFSAERTGGSVSTLTIQRTQQEDSAVYLCASSLAPGTGGRNEQFFGPGTRLTVL.

The genes are TRBV7-2 and TRBJ1-1; D is unclear. In germline, CDR1 is SGHTA, CDR2 FQGNSA. The CDR3 covers 19 residues. V gave up 5 bases and J gave up 1 base, with 26 bases separating them. The CDR3 protein is CASSLDLDLGRIENTEAFF. In DNA form, the CDR3 reads TGTGCCAGCAGCCTCGACCTAGACCTCGGCCGGATCGAGAACACTGAAGCTTTCTTT.

The chain employs TRBV5-1 and TRBJ2-2, with 7 positions matching TRBD2. Trimming removed 4 bases from V and 2 bases from J; junction bases left unmatched: 8. The CDR3 loop spans 16 amino acids. Germline loops: CDR1 SGHRS, CDR2 YFSETQ. The CDR3 sequence is CASSPRGRGNTGELFF. The CDR3 DNA reads as TGCGCCAGCAGCCCCCGGGGGAGGGGAAACACCGGGGAGCTGTTTTTT.

The chain recombines TRBV15 with TRBJ2-6, with D possibly called TRBD1 or TRBD2 (6 bases each). The CDR3 is made up of 17 amino acids. Germline CDR1 is LNHNV and CDR2 is YYDKDF (reference sequence). V gave up 5 bases and J gave up 3 bases, with 17 bases separating them. This chain's CDR3 is CATSGLAGDFGANVLTF. CDR3 nucleotides: TGTGCCACCAGCGGGCTGGCAGGGGACTTTGGGGCCAACGTCCTGACTTTC.

This clone was found a few times. The chain uses TRBV7-6 and TRBJ2-7, with D possibly matching TRBD2 (6 bases). Germline CDR1 reads SGHVS; CDR2 reads FNYEAQ. V was clipped by 1 base and J by 3 bases, with 7 bases between them. This CDR3 has 13 amino acids. CDR3 sequence reads: CASSLGGNYEQYF. The CDR3 region has the DNA TGTGCCAGCAGCTTAGGCGGGAACTACGAGCAGTACTTC.

This sequence joins TRBV5-4 and TRBJ2-5; 7 bases are shared with TRBD1. The end of the DNA fits TRBJ2-7 better, so the J call may be wrong. The germline CDR1 and CDR2 sequences are SGHNT and YYREEE (reference sequence). CDR3 length: 15 amino acids. For the CDR3, the DNA is TGTGCCAGCAGCTTGGGACAGGGTCGGTCGGGCGAGCAGTACTTC. Translated, it gives CASSLGQGRSGEQYF.

This clone occurred a few times. The chain links TRBV19 to TRBJ2-7, with 7 bases that match TRBD2. Germline assignment: CDR1 LNHDA and CDR2 SQIVND (reference sequence). V was clipped by 5 bases and J by 2 bases; unmatched bases: 3. The CDR3 has 13 amino acids. The CDR3 protein is CASSSGGPYEQYF. The CDR3 nucleotides are TGTGCCAGTAGTTCGGGAGGCCCCTACGAGCAGTACTTC. The entire variable domain, with the rest obtained from reference TRBV19 and TRBJ2-7, is as follows: DGGITQSPKYLFRKEGQNVTLSCEQNLNHDAMYWYRQDPGQGLRLIYYSQIVNDFQKGDIAEGYSVSREKKESFPLTVTSAQKNPTAFYLCASSSGGPYEQYFGPGTRLTVT.

The chain couples TRBV14 to TRBJ2-1; D ambiguous. Germline V gene sequence: CDR1 SGHDN, CDR2 FVKESK. With 1 base removed from V and 15 bases from J, the gap between germline ends came to 13 bases. The length of the CDR3 is 12 residues. The CDR3 region is CASSQVYPTLFF. The CDR3 nucleotides are TGTGCCAGCAGCCAAGTGTACCCGACCCTGTTCTTC. Combining the CDR3 with reference TRBV14 and TRBJ2-1 gives the whole variable domain EAGVTQFPSHSVIEKGQTVTLRCDPISGHDNLYWYRRVMGKEIKFLLHFVKESKQDESGMPNNRFLAERTGGTYSTLKVQPAELEDSGVYFCASSQVYPTLFFGPGTRLTVL.

The CDR3 loop reads CASATSDGNTEAFF. CDR3 in DNA: TGTGCCAGCGCGACTTCGGACGGAAACACTGAAGCTTTCTTT. The chain is built from TRBV7-9 and TRBJ1-1; the D is unclear. Germline V gene data show CDR1 as SEHNR and CDR2 as FQNEAQ (reference sequence). The V and J ends lost 8 bases and 2 bases respectively, with 15 bases between them. The CDR3 has 14 residues.